These T cell receptor beta chains were read from a single sample in a study of blood T cells in healthy people across ages. From the 5' RACE reads, TCRdb called clonotypes with MiXCR, one entry per CDR3 protein. The sample has about 1.5 million distinct CDR3 sequences; approximately 39% are singletons. Sequenced material: blood. These TCRs come from a woman aged 18-29 years in good health. Each CDR3 is given with its conserved first and last residue. The D gene is left open where the match is weak. For some rows the clone size is stated as once, few or many, or as a class when expanded; others skip it.

>.|.|TRBJ1-1|TRBV7-2
CASSFDSRSEAFF
TGTGCCAGCAGCTTCGACAGCCGTTCGGAAGCTTTCTTT
>once|TRBD1|TRBJ2-7|TRBV20-1
CSAPTGASSYEQYF
TGCAGTGCGCCTACAGGGGCAAGCTCCTACGAGCAGTACTTC
>few|TRBD2|TRBJ2-3|TRBV6-6
CASSSTWTSGSTNTQYF
TGTGCCAGCAGTTCCACCTGGACTAGCGGGTCCACGAATACGCAGTATTTT
>.|.|TRBJ2-2|TRBV6-5
CASRPRLATSGELFF
TGTGCCAGCAGACCCCGGCTAGCGACGTCCGGGGAGCTGTTTTTT
>few|.|TRBJ2-1|TRBV7-9
CASDNHLGLGNEQFF
TGTGCCAGTGACAACCACCTCGGTTTGGGAAATGAGCAGTTCTTC
>few|TRBD1|TRBJ1-6|TRBV27
CASGRQGVAYNSPLHF
TGTGCCAGCGGTAGACAGGGGGTTGCCTATAATTCACCCCTCCACTTT
>few|.|TRBJ2-1|TRBV5-1
CASSFKESSYNEQFF
TGCGCCAGCAGCTTTAAGGAGAGCTCCTACAATGAGCAGTTCTTC
>.|.|TRBJ2-7|TRBV4-2
CASSQVEHEQYF
TGTGCCAGCAGCCAAGTAGAACACGAGCAGTACTTC
>.|TRBD2|TRBJ2-2|TRBV4-3
CASSQDWLAGTYRGELFF
TGCGCCAGCAGCCAAGATTGGCTAGCGGGGACCTATAGGGGGGAGCTGTTTTTT
>.|TRBD2|TRBJ2-7|TRBV28
CASRPGLAGNEQYF
TGTGCCAGCAGACCGGGACTAGCGGGTAATGAGCAGTACTTC
>.|.|TRBJ2-7|TRBV10-3
CAIRDGRLLYEQYF
TGTGCCATCAGGGATGGGCGACTGTTATACGAGCAGTACTTC